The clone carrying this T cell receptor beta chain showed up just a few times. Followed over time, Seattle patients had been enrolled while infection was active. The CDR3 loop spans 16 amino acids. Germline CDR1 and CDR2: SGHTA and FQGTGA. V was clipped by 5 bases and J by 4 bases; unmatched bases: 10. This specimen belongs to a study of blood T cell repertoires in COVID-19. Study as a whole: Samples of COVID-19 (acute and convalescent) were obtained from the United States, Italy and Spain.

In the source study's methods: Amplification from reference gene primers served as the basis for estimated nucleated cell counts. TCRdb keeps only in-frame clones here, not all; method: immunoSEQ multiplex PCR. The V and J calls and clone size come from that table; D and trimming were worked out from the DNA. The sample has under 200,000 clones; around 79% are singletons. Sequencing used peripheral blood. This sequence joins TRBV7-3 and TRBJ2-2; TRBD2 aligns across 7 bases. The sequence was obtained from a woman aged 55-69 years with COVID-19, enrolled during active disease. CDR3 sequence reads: CASSPLGGGSTGELFF. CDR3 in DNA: TGTGCCAGCAGCCCCCTTGGGGGAGGGAGCACCGGGGAGCTGTTTTTT.